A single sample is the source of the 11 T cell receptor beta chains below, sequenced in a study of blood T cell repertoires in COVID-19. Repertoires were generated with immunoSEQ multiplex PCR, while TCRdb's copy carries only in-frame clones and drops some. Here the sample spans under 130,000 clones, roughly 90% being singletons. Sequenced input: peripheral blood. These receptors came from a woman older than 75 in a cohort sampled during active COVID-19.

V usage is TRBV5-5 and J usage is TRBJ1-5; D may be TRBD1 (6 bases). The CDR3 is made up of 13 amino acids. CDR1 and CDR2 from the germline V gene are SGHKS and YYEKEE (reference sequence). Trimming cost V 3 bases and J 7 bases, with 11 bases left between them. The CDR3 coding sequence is TGTGCCAGCAGCTCCGACAGGAAACAGCCCCAGCATTTT. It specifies CASSSDRKQPQHF.

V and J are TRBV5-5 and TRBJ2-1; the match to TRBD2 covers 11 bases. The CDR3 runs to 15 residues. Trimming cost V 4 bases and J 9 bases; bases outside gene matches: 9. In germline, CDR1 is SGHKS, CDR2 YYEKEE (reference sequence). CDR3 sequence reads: CASSVTGTSGGEQFF. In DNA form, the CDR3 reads TGTGCCAGCAGCGTAACCGGGACTAGCGGTGGTGAGCAGTTCTTC.

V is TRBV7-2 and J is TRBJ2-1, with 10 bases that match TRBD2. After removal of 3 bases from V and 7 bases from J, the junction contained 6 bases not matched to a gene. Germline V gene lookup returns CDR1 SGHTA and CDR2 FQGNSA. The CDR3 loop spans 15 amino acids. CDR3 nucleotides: TGTGCCAGCAGCTTGCTGGGACTAGCGCAAAATGAGCAGTTCTTC. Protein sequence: CASSLLGLAQNEQFF.

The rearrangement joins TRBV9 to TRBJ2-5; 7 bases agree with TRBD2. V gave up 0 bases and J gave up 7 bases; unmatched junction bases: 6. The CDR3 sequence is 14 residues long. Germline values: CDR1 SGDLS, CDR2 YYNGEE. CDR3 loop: CASSVASGEGTQYF. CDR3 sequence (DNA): TGTGCCAGCAGCGTAGCTAGCGGCGAGGGGACCCAGTACTTC.

Here the CDR3 reads CASSPDRSSYNEQFF. The CDR3 nucleotides read TGTGCCAGCAGCCCGGACAGGTCCTCCTACAATGAGCAGTTCTTC. The chain combines TRBV7-9 with TRBJ2-1; the match to TRBD1 covers 7 bases. The length of the CDR3 is 15 residues. Germline V lookup: CDR1 SEHNR, CDR2 FQNEAQ (reference sequence). The ends lost 5 bases at V and 0 bases at J; junction bases unmatched: 4.

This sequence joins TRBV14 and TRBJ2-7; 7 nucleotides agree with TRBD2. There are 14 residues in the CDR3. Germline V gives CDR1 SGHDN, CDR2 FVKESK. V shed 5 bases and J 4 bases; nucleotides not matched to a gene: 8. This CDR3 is CASSYGGGLYEQYF. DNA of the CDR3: TGTGCCAGCAGCTACGGGGGAGGGCTGTACGAGCAGTACTTC.

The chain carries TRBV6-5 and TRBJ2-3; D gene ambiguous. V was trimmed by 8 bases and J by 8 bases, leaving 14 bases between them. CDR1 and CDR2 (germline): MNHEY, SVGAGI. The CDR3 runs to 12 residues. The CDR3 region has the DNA TGTGCCAGCGCAACGGAGAGAAGTACGCAGTATTTT. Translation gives CASATERSTQYF.

CDR3 DNA sequence: TGTGCCAGCAGCTTAGATAGCGGCAGCCAAGAGACCCAGTACTTC. Its translation is CASSLDSGSQETQYF. The chain joins TRBV11-3 to TRBJ2-5, with a tentative D call TRBD2 (6 bases). V was cut by 0 bases and J by 1 base, with 9 bases left in between. CDR3 length: 15 amino acids. Germline V gene data show CDR1 as SGHNT and CDR2 as YENEEA. Based on the CDR3 plus reference TRBV11-3 and TRBJ2-5, the full variable domain is EAGVVQSPRYKIIEKKQPVAFWCNPISGHNTLYWYLQNLGQGPELLIRYENEEAVDDSQLPKDRFSAERLKGVDSTLKIQPAELGDSAVYLCASSLDSGSQETQYFGPGTRLLVL.

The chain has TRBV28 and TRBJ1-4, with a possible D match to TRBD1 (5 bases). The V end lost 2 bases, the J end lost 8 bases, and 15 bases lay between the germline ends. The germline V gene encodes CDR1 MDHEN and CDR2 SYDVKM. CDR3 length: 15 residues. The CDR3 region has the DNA TGTGCCAGCAGTTTAAGCCCCCAGGGTAGGGAAAAACTGTTTTTT. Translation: CASSLSPQGREKLFF.

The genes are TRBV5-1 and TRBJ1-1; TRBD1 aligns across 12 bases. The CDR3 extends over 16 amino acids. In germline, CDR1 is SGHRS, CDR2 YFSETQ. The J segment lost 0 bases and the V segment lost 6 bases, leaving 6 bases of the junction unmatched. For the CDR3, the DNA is TGCGCCAGCACTTTGGGACAGGGGGCCTTGAACACTGAAGCTTTCTTT. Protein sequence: CASTLGQGALNTEAFF.

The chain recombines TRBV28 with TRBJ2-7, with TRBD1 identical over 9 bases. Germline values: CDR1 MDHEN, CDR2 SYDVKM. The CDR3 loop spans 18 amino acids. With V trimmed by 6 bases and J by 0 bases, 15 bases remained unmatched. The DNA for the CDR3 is TGTGCCAGCAGGGATGGGGGGGGGACAGGGCTAAGCTCCTACGAGCAGTACTTC. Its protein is CASRDGGGTGLSSYEQYF.